The clone carrying this T cell receptor beta chain was counted only a few times. What it binds is not known. The sample belongs to a study of T cell repertoires in cytomegalovirus infection. About the research overall: Through public TCR beta signatures, both CMV infection and matching HLA type were indicated. General study points: Totalled public TCR beta family frequency picked out people who carried CMV plus the relevant HLA.

MiXCR, applied by TCRdb to the reads, yields one record per CDR3 protein. The sample shows some 160,000 distinct CDR3 sequences, approximately 17% of them seen only once. Germline V gives CDR1 SGHVS, CDR2 FQNEAQ. V was pared by 5 bases and J by 3 bases, with 17 bases between. The CDR3 contains 16 residues. The sample consisted of CD8+ T cells from PBMCs. J is TRBJ2-4 and V is TRBV7-8, with D perhaps matching TRBD1 or TRBD2 (6 bases each). The TCR comes from a human donor in good health (CMV status not recorded). Some clones in this sample may be carry-over from other donors' samples. Here the CDR3 reads CASSPTGGRDKNIQYF. The DNA of the CDR3 is TGTGCCAGCAGCCCTACTGGGGGGCGAGACAAAAACATTCAGTACTTC.